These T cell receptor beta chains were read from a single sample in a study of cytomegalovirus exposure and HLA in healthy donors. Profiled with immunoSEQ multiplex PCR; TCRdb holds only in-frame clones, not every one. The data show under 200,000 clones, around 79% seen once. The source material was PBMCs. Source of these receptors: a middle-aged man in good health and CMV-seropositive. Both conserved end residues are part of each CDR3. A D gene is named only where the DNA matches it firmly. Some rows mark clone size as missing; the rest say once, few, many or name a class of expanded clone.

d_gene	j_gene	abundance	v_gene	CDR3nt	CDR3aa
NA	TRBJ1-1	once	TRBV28	TGTGCCAGCAGGACAAGTATCAGTTCCACTGAAGCTTTCTTT	CASRTSISSTEAFF
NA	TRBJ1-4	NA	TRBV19	TGTGCCAGTAGTAGCCCGGGACTTGGGGAAAAACTGTTTTTT	CASSSPGLGEKLFF
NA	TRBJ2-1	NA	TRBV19	TGTGCCAGTAGTATAGGTACTAGTATGAATGAGCAGTTCTTC	CASSIGTSMNEQFF
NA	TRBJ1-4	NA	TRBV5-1	TGCGCCAGCAGTCCTCGACAGGTTGGCGAAAAACTGTTTTTT	CASSPRQVGEKLFF
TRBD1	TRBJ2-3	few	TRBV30	TGTGCCTCTTACCTTGGCAGGGGGCGCGGGACAGATACGCAGTATTTT	CASYLGRGRGTDTQYF
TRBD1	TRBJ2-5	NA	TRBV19	TGTGCCAGTAGCCTGACAGGGTGGGACCAAGAGACCCAGTACTTC	CASSLTGWDQETQYF
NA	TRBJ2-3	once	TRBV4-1	TGCGCCAGCAGCCAAGCTGGCTTCCAGGGGGATACGCAGTATTTT	CASSQAGFQGDTQYF
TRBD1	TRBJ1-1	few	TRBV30	TGTGCCTGGAGCAGGGTCCGGGACAGGGCCACTGAAGCTTTCTTT	CAWSRVRDRATEAFF
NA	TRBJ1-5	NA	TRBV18	TGTGCCAGCTCACCAGGGGGCCCCAATCAGCCCCAGCATTTT	CASSPGGPNQPQHF
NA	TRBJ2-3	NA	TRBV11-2	TGTGCCAGCAGACACTCTAGCAACCGGGGCACAGATACGCAGTATTTT	CASRHSSNRGTDTQYF
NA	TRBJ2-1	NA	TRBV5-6	TGTGCCAGCAGCTTGGTTACAGGGCCTTACAATGAGCAGTTCTTC	CASSLVTGPYNEQFF
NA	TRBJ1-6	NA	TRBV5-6	TGTGCCAGCAGCTTGGAACAGCTTCAGAATTCACCCCTCCACTTT	CASSLEQLQNSPLHF
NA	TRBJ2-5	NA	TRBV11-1	TGTGCCAGCAGCCTCAGGGCCCTAGTCGGAGAGACCCAGTACTTC	CASSLRALVGETQYF
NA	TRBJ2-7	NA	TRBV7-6	TGTGCCAGCAGCTTAGCGAGGGACTACGAGCAGTACTTC	CASSLARDYEQYF
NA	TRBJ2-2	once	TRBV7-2	TGTGCCAGCAGCACAGGGTTCGGGGAGCTGTTTTTT	CASSTGFGELFF
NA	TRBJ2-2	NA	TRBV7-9	TGTGCCAGCAGCTTAGTCGCAGTGTACGCGAACACCGGGGAGCTGTTTTTT	CASSLVAVYANTGELFF
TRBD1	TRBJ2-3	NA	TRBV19	TGTGCCAGTAGTCCCCGACAGGGACGTAGCACAGATACGCAGTATTTT	CASSPRQGRSTDTQYF
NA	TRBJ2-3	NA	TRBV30	TGTGCCTGGAAGAGGGCAGTACTAGATACGCAGTATTTT	CAWKRAVLDTQYF
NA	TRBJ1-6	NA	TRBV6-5	TGTGCCAGCCGCCCCCTAGGTGAATCACCCCTCCACTTT	CASRPLGESPLHF
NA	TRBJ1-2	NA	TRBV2	TGTGCCAGCAGTGAAACTACGGGATCCGGAGAAGGCTACACCTTC	CASSETTGSGEGYTF
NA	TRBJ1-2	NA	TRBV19	TGTGCCAGTAATAAGGAGGGAAACTATGGCTACACCTTC	CASNKEGNYGYTF
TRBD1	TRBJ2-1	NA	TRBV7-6	TGTGCCAGCAGCTTAGCTTTCGGGACAGGGGGTGACAATGAGCAGTTCTTC	CASSLAFGTGGDNEQFF
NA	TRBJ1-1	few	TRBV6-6	TGTGCCAGCAGTCCTGACGGGGGTTCTGAAGCTTTCTTT	CASSPDGGSEAFF
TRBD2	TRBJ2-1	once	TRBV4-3	TGCGCCAGCAGCCAAGGACTAGCGGGGGTAAGCAATGAGCAGTTCTTC	CASSQGLAGVSNEQFF
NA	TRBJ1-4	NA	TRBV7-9	TGTGCCAGCAGCTTAATGGACACCCGAGTGGACGAAAAACTGTTTTTT	CASSLMDTRVDEKLFF
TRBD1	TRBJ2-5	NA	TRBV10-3	TGTGCCATCAGTCGCTCCGGGACAGGACAAGAGACCCAGTACTTC	CAISRSGTGQETQYF
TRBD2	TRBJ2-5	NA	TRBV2	TGTGCCAGCAGTGGAATAGCGGGGGTACTCAAAGAGACCCAGTACTTC	CASSGIAGVLKETQYF
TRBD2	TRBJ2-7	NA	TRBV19	TGTGCCAGTAGTACGACCAGCGGGGGGGCAGTCGAGCAGTACTTC	CASSTTSGGAVEQYF
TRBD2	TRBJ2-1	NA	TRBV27	TGTGCCAGCAGTCCCTTGACTAGCGGGGGGTACAATGAGCAGTTCTTC	CASSPLTSGGYNEQFF
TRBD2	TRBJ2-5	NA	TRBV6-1	TGTGCCAGCAGTGTTCCCAGCGGGGGGGTTGAAGAGACCCAGTACTTC	CASSVPSGGVEETQYF
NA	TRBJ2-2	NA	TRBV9	TGTGCCAGCAGCCTAGGGGGCCCAGGGGGGCCGAACACCGGGGAGCTGTTTTTT	CASSLGGPGGPNTGELFF
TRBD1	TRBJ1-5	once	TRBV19	TGTGCCAGTAGTCCCGACAGGGTAGGCAATCAGCCCCAGCATTTT	CASSPDRVGNQPQHF
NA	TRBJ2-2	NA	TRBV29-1	TGCAGCGTTTTCCAACAGGGACCGCCGGCCGGGGAGCTGTTTTTT	CSVFQQGPPAGELFF
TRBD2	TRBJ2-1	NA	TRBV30	TGTGCCTGGAGTGATATTACTAGCGGACCGGAGCAGTTCTTC	CAWSDITSGPEQFF
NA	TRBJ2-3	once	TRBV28	TGTGCCAGCAGTCGACAGTCTAGCACAGATACGCAGTATTTT	CASSRQSSTDTQYF
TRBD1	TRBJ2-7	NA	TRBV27	TGTGCCAGCAGTACAGGGGGCTTCTTCGGCGAGCAGTACTTC	CASSTGGFFGEQYF
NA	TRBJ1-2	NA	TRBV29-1	TGCAGCGTATCAGGGAACTATGGCTACACCTTC	CSVSGNYGYTF
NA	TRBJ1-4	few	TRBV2	TGTGCCAGCAACGCGGGGGGAACTAATGAAAAACTGTTTTTT	CASNAGGTNEKLFF
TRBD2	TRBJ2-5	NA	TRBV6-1	TGTGCCAGCAGACGGGGGACTAAAGAGACCCAGTACTTC	CASRRGTKETQYF
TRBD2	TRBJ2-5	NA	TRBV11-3	TGTGCCAGCAGCTTTACGGGGGGGAAGGGAGAGACCCAGTACTTC	CASSFTGGKGETQYF
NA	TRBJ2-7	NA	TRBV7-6	TGTGCCAGCAGCTTAGATCCGGGGGGCCTTTACGAGCAGTACTTC	CASSLDPGGLYEQYF
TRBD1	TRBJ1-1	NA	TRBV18	TGTGCCAGCTCACCGGGACAGGTGAACACTGAAGCTTTCTTT	CASSPGQVNTEAFF
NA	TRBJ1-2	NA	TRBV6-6	TGTGCCAGCAGTCTTAGGACAGAAAGTAACTATGGCTACACCTTC	CASSLRTESNYGYTF
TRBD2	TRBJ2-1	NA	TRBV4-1	TGCGCCAGCAGCCACACAAGGGCGACTAGCGGGGGCCGATTCCAGTTCTTC	CASSHTRATSGGRFQFF
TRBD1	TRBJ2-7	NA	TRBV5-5	TGTGCCAGCAGCCCCGACAGGGGGGCTCCCTACGAGCAGTACTTC	CASSPDRGAPYEQYF
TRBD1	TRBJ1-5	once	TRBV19	TGTGCCAGTAGCCCGGGACAGACGAATCAGCCCCAGCATTTT	CASSPGQTNQPQHF
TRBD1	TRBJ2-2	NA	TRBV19	TGTGCCAGTAGTATGCTCGGACAGGTGATGGCCGGGGAGCTGTTTTTT	CASSMLGQVMAGELFF
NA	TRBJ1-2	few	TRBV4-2	TGTGCCAGCAGCCAAGTCCCAACTAACTATGGCTACACCTTC	CASSQVPTNYGYTF
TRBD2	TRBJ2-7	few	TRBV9	TGTGCCAGCAGCGTCCTCGGGGGGGAATCCTACGAGCAGTACTTC	CASSVLGGESYEQYF
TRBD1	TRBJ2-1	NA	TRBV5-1	TGCGCCAGCAGCCCTCGGGACAGGGGAAACAATGAGCAGTTCTTC	CASSPRDRGNNEQFF
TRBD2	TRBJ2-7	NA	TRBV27	TGTGCCAGCAGTGCGTCCGGGAGGGGAGAAGAGCAGTACTTC	CASSASGRGEEQYF
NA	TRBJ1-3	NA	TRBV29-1	TGCAGCGTTGAAAGCACGGTTGGAAACACCATATATTTT	CSVESTVGNTIYF
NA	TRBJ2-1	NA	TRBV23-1	TGCGCCAGCTCACCTTACCCTACGACAGGCAGCTCCTACAATGAGCAGTTCTTC	CASSPYPTTGSSYNEQFF
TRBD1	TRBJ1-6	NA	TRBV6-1	TGTGCCAGCAGTCAAGGGCGGGACAGGCCTAATTCACCCCTCCACTTT	CASSQGRDRPNSPLHF